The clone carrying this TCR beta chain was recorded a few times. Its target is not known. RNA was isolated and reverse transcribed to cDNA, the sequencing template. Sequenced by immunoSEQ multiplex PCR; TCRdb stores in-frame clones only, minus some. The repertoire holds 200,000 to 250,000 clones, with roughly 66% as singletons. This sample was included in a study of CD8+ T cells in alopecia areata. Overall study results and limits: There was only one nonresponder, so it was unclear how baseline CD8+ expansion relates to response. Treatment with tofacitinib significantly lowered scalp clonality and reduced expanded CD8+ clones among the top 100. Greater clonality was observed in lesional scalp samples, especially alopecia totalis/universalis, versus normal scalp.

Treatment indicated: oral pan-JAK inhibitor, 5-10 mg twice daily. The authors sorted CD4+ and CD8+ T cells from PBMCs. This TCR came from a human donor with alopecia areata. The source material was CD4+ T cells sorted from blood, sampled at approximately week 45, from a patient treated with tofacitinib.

CDR3: CSARGILSTSREAFF. The CDR3 nucleotides are TGCAGCGCCCGGGGAATTCTAAGTACGAGCCGTGAAGCTTTCTTT. The chain has TRBV29-1 and TRBJ1-1, with D uncertain. From germline, CDR1 is SQVTM and CDR2 ANQGSEA. The germline V and J ends were trimmed by 7 bases and 7 bases, with 25 bases remaining between them. This CDR3 region has 15 residues.